This T cell receptor beta chain appears in the sequencing data of a study of blood T cell repertoires in COVID-19. Study-level information: Samples of COVID-19 (acute and convalescent) were obtained from the United States, Italy and Spain.

Sequencing was performed with immunoSEQ multiplex PCR; in TCRdb, only in-frame clones are kept and a portion is missing. Among 490,000 or so clones listed, roughly 90% were seen once. Germline CDR1 reads SQVTM; CDR2 reads ANQGSEA. CDR3 length: 12 residues. V was shortened by 4 bases and J by 0 bases, with 6 bases between the two germline ends. The receptor's source is a woman in her thirties or forties who had recovered from COVID-19. The chain couples TRBV29-1 to TRBJ1-2, with D perhaps matching TRBD1 (5 bases). Specimen: PBMCs or T cells enriched from blood (not recorded which). DNA of the CDR3: TGCAGCGTTGCGGGGGCTAACTATGGCTACACCTTC. Encoded protein: CSVAGANYGYTF.